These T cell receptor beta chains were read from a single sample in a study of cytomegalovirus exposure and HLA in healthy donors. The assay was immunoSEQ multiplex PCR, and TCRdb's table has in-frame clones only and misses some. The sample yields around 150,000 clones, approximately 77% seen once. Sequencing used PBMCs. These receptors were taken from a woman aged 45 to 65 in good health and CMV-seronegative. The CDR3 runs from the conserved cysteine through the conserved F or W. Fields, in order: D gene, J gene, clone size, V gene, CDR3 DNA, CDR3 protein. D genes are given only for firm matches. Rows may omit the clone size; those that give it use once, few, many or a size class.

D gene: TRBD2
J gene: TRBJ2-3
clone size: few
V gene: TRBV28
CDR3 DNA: TGTGCCAGCACCATCAGACTAGCGGGAGATACGCAGTATTTT
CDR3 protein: CASTIRLAGDTQYF

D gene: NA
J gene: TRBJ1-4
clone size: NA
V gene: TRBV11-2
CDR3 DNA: TGTGCCAGCAGCTTAGAGGCAGGGTTTAGGGAAAAACTGTTTTTT
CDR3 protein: CASSLEAGFREKLFF

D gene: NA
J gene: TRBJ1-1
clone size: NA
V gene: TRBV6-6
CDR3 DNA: TGTGCCAGCAGTTCCCACAGGCTTGGGAACACTGAATCTTTCTTT
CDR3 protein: CASSSHRLGNTESFF

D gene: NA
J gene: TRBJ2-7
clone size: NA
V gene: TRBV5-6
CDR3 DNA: TGTGCCAGCAGCTTGGGTTTCGGGGGTTACTCCTACGAGCAGTACTTC
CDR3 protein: CASSLGFGGYSYEQYF

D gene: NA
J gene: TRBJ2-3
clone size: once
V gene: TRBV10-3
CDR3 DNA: TGTGCCATCAGTGAGTCTCCAGGGGATGGGAGCACAGATACGCAGTATTTT
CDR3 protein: CAISESPGDGSTDTQYF

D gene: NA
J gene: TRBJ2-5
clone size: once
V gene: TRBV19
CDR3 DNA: TGTGCCAGTCAACGGGGGGCTCGAGGAGAGACCCAGTACTTC
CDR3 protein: CASQRGARGETQYF

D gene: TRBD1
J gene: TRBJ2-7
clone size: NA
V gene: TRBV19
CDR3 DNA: TGTGCCAGTAGTATGGATAACAGGGGGCTGAGGGAGCAGTACTTC
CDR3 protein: CASSMDNRGLREQYF

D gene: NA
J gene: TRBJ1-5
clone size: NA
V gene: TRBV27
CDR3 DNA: TGTGCCAGTCGGGGCCAGGACAAGGGGGCCCAGCATTTT
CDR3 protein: CASRGQDKGAQHF

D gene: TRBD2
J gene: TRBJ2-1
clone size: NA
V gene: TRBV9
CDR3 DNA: TGTGCCAGCAGCGTAGCTCGGCGGGGGGGCCCGGACAATGAGCAGTTCTTC
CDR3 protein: CASSVARRGGPDNEQFF

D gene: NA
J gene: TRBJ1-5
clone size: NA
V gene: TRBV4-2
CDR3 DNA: TGTGCCAGCAGCCAAGATGCGAGCAATCAGCCCCAGCATTTT
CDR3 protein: CASSQDASNQPQHF

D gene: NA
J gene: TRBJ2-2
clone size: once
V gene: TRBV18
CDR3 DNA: TGTGCCAGCTCACCACAAATCTACCTAACCGGGGAGCTGTTTTTT
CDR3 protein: CASSPQIYLTGELFF

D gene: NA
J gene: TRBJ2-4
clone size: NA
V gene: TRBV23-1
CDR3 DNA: TGCGCCAGCAGAATAACAGGCTTCCTTCTAGCCAAAAACATTCAGTACTTC
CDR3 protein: CASRITGFLLAKNIQYF

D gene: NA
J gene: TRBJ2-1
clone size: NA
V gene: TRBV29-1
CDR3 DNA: TGCAGCGCCCGAAGAGGCAACATCCGGTCCGATGAGCAGTTCTTC
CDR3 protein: CSARRGNIRSDEQFF

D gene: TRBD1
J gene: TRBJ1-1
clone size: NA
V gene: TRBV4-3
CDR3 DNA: TGCGCCAGCAGCCAAGACACCCAGGGGGCAGGAACTGAAGCTTTCTTT
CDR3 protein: CASSQDTQGAGTEAFF

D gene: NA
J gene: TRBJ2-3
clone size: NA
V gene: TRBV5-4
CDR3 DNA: TGTGCCAGCAGCTATACTAGCCCAGATACGCAGTATTTT
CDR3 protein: CASSYTSPDTQYF

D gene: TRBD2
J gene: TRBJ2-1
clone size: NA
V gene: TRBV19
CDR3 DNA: TGTGCCAGTAGTACATACCATGGGACTAGCGGGGGGGTGGGCAATGAGCAGTTCTTC
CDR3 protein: CASSTYHGTSGGVGNEQFF

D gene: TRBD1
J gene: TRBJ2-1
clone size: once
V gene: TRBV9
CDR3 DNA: TGTGCCAGCAGCGTAGACGGACAGGGGGCAAACAATGAGCAGTTCTTC
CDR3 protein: CASSVDGQGANNEQFF

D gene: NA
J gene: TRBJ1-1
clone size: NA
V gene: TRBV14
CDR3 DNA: TGTGCCAGCAGCACATTGCGGGGGCAATTCGCTGAAGCTTTCTTT
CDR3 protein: CASSTLRGQFAEAFF

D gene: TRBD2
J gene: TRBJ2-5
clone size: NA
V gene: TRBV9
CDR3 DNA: TGTGCCAGCAGCGCCCTAGCGGGGGGTGAGACCCAGTACTTC
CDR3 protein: CASSALAGGETQYF

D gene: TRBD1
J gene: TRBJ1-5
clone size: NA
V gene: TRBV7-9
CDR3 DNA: TGTGCCAGCAGCGGTGCAGGGGGTGAGGATCAGCCCCAGCATTTT
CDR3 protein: CASSGAGGEDQPQHF

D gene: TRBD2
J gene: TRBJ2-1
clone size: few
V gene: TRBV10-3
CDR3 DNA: TGTGCCATCAAGTCGGGACTAGCGGAAAGACGCTCCTACAATGAGCAGTTCTTC
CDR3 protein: CAIKSGLAERRSYNEQFF

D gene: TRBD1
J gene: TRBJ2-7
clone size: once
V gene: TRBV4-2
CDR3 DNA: TGTGCCAGCAGCCGCGGGACAGGAACCTCCTACGAGCAGTACTTC
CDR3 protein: CASSRGTGTSYEQYF

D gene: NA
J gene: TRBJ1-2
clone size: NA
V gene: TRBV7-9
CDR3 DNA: TGTGCCAGCAGCACTATTACAGGGTATTTGAGTGGCTACACCTTC
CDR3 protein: CASSTITGYLSGYTF

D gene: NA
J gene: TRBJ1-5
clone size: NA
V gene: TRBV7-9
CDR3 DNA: TGTGCCAGCAGCTTAGGACAGCCCAATCAGCCCCAGCATTTT
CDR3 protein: CASSLGQPNQPQHF

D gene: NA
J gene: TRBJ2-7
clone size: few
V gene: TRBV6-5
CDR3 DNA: TGTGCCAGCAGTTACTCGCCAGATTACGAGCAGTACTTC
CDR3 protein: CASSYSPDYEQYF

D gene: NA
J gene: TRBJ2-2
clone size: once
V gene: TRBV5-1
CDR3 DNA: TGCGCCAGCAGCGTAGGGCAAGGGGTCTCGACCGGGGAGCTGTTTTTT
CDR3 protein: CASSVGQGVSTGELFF

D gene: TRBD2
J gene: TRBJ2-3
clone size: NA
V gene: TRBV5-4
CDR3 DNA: TGTGCCAGCAGCAATAGACTAGCGGGGTTCACAGATACGCAGTATTTT
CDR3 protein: CASSNRLAGFTDTQYF

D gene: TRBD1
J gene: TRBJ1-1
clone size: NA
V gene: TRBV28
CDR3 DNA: TGTGCCAGCTCGGGACAGGCAAACACTGAAGCTTTCTTT
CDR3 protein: CASSGQANTEAFF

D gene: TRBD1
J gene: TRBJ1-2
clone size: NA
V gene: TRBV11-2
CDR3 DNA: TGTGCCAGCAGCTTAGCCGGGACAGCTATGGGCTACACCTTC
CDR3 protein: CASSLAGTAMGYTF

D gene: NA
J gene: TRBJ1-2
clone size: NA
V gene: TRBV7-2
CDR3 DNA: TGTGCCAGCAACCCTGGCGCGGGCTATGGCTACACCTTC
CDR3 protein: CASNPGAGYGYTF